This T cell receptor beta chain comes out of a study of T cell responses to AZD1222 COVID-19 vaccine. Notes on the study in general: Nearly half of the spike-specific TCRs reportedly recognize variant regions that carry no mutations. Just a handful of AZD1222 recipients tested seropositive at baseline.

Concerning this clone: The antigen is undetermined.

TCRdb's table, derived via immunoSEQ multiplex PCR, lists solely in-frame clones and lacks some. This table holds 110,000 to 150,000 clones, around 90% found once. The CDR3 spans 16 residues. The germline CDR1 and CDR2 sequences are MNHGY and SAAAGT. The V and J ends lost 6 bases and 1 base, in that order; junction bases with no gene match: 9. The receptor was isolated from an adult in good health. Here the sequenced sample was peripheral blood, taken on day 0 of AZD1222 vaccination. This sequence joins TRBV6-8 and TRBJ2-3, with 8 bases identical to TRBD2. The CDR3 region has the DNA TGTGCCAGCAGCCCCCAGCGGGAGCGCCGCACAGATACGCAGTATTTT. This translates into CASSPQRERRTDTQYF.